This passage covers 8 T cell receptor beta chains from one sample sequenced in a study of cytomegalovirus exposure and HLA in healthy donors. Vbeta (60) and Jbeta (13) primers were used in the PCR. Sequencing used immunoSEQ multiplex PCR; TCRdb keeps in-frame clones, though not all of them. The sample yields about 190,000 clones, about 77% seen once. Material: PBMCs. The receptors shown here come from a woman aged 30 to 39 in good health and CMV-seropositive.

The chain employs TRBV7-9 and TRBJ1-5, with D possibly matching TRBD1 (6 bases). Germline V gene sequence: CDR1 SEHNR, CDR2 FQNEAQ (reference sequence). V gave up 3 bases and J gave up 5 bases, with 11 bases separating them. This CDR3 has 14 residues. The CDR3 bases are TGTGCCAGCAGCTTCGCGGGGGCGGATCAGCCCCAGCATTTT. It specifies CASSFAGADQPQHF.

The chain has TRBV9 and TRBJ2-5; 10 bases align to TRBD1. The CDR3 contains 15 residues. CDR1 is SGDLS, CDR2 YYNGEE, per germline. J was trimmed by 5 bases and V by 2 bases; bases with no gene match: 6. The CDR3 sequence: CASSVQWGQGETQYF. CDR3 DNA: TGTGCCAGCAGCGTTCAGTGGGGACAGGGGGAGACCCAGTACTTC.

The chain links TRBV7-7 to TRBJ2-5; 8 bases line up with TRBD1. The J call may be mistaken, given a closer DNA end match to TRBJ2-7. This CDR3 is built from 13 residues. Germline-derived CDR1 and CDR2 are SSHAT and FNYEAQ (reference sequence). The CDR3 DNA is TGTGCCAGCAGCTTGGACAGGGACCACGAGCAGTACTTC. This sequence encodes CASSLDRDHEQYF.

The gene calls are TRBV5-1 and TRBJ2-7; D is possibly TRBD1 (6 bases). This CDR3 is built from 15 residues. Per the germline V gene, CDR1 is SGHRS and CDR2 is YFSETQ. The V end was cut by 3 bases, the J end by 0 bases, with 13 bases between. CDR3 protein: CASSSAGTYSYEQYF. The CDR3 nucleotides are TGCGCCAGCAGCTCGGCCGGGACATACTCCTACGAGCAGTACTTC.

The V and J genes are TRBV9 and TRBJ2-3; 8 bases line up with TRBD1. The germline CDR1 and CDR2 sequences are SGDLS and YYNGEE. The CDR3 spans 16 residues. J lost 4 bases, V lost 0 bases, and 7 bases had no gene match. CDR3 nucleotide sequence: TGTGCCAGCAGCGTAGAGGGACAGGTATTTGCAGATACGCAGTATTTT. This translates into CASSVEGQVFADTQYF.

The chain carries TRBV19 and TRBJ2-3, with 10 bases that match TRBD2. The V segment lost 4 bases and the J segment 1 base; nucleotides outside the gene matches: 5. CDR3 size: 16 residues. Germline V lookup: CDR1 LNHDA, CDR2 SQIVND (reference sequence). The CDR3 sequence: CASSKVAGGGTDTQYF. CDR3 DNA sequence: TGTGCCAGTAGTAAGGTAGCGGGAGGCGGCACAGATACGCAGTATTTT.

The rearrangement links TRBV16 to TRBJ1-1; possible D gene TRBD1, 5 bases. The CDR3 is made up of 16 amino acids. Per the germline V gene, CDR1 is KGHSY and CDR2 is FQNENV. Trimming took off 1 base at V and 4 bases at J, with 16 bases between the two ends. The chain's CDR3 is CASSQFQGGLGTEAFF. The CDR3 coding sequence is TGTGCCAGCAGCCAATTCCAGGGAGGGCTCGGCACTGAAGCTTTCTTT.

The V call is TRBV5-6, the J call TRBJ2-3, with 12 bases fitting TRBD2. With 4 bases clipped from V and 2 bases from J, the junction kept 5 bases outside the gene matches. Germline CDR1 reads SGHDT; CDR2 reads YYEEEE. The CDR3 is made up of 16 amino acids. The CDR3 DNA reads as TGTGCCAGCAGCCGACTAGCGGGAGTTATCACAGATACGCAGTATTTT. Its translation: CASSRLAGVITDTQYF.